Listed here is a single T cell receptor (beta chain). Its specificity is unknown. The source of the sample is a study of shared clonotypes between healthy human individuals. The table came from immunoSEQ multiplex PCR; TCRdb's copy has only in-frame clones and leaves some out. This table holds about 2.2 million clones, just over 90% found once. Terminally differentiated effector memory CD45RA+ cells were excluded from the naive CD8 cells, which were CD45RO-negative and positively selected for CCR7. Study conclusions and caveats: What rarefaction showed was incomplete sorted-subset sequencing despite large depth. When naive CD4 clonotypes were compared across a few donors, 4% to 5.5% were shared.

Trimming cost V 2 bases and J 2 bases, with 5 bases left between them. CDR3 length equals 13 residues. Germline loops: CDR1 LNHDA, CDR2 SQIVND (reference sequence). The source material was naive CD8+ T cells from PBMCs. The sequence was collected from a man between 18 and 35 years old in good health. Some clones in this sample may be carry-over from other donors' samples. The genes are TRBV19 and TRBJ2-3; D uncertain. CDR3 bases: TGTGCCAGTAGTATAACTTACACAGATACGCAGTATTTT. Protein: CASSITYTDTQYF.